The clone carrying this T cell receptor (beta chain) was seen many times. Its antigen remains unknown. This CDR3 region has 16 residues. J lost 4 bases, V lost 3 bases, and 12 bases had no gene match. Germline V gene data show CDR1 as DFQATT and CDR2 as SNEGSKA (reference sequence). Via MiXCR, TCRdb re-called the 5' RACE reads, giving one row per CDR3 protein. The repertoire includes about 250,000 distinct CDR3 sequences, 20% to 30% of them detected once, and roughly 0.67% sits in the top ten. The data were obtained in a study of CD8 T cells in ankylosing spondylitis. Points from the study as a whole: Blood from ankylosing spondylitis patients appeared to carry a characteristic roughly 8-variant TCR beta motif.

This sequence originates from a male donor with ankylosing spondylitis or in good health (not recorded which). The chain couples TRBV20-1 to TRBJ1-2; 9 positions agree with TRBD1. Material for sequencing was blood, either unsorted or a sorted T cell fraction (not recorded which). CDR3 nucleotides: TGCAGTGCTAGGGCCCAGGCCGGGACAGGGACCTATGGCTACACCTTC. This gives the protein CSARAQAGTGTYGYTF.